The rows below give T cell receptor beta chains drawn from one sample of a study of beta chain features in type 1 diabetes. Sequenced by immunoSEQ multiplex PCR; TCRdb stores in-frame clones only, minus some. The table records around 690,000 clones, about an eighth of them present only once. The sequenced sample consisted of naive CD4+ T cells from blood. Receptor source: a man aged 30 to 39 with type 1 diabetes. The CDR3 runs from the conserved cysteine through the conserved F or W. A D gene is named only where the DNA matches it firmly. Clone size is given for some rows only: seen once, a few or many times, or a class if the clone is expanded.

j_call: TRBJ2-3; clone_size: few; v_call: TRBV30; d_call: TRBD2; cdr3_aa: CAWSVLAGGRTDTQYF; cdr3_nt: TGTGCCTGGAGTGTCCTAGCGGGGGGTCGCACAGATACGCAGTATTTT
j_call: TRBJ2-7; clone_size: -; v_call: TRBV11-2; d_call: -; cdr3_aa: CASSLLRDTTYEQYF; cdr3_nt: TGTGCCAGCAGCTTACTGCGGGACACGACCTACGAGCAGTACTTC
j_call: TRBJ2-3; clone_size: -; v_call: TRBV6-5; d_call: -; cdr3_aa: CASSYRGAEDTQYF; cdr3_nt: TGTGCCAGCAGTTACCGGGGGGCCGAGGATACGCAGTATTTT
j_call: TRBJ1-5; clone_size: few; v_call: TRBV7-8; d_call: -; cdr3_aa: CASSLVPQSNQPQHF; cdr3_nt: TGTGCCAGCAGCTTAGTCCCGCAGAGCAATCAGCCCCAGCATTTT
j_call: TRBJ2-3; clone_size: -; v_call: TRBV6-5; d_call: TRBD1; cdr3_aa: CASSYSQGVTDTQYF; cdr3_nt: TGTGCCAGCAGTTACTCCCAGGGGGTCACAGATACGCAGTATTTT
j_call: TRBJ2-3; clone_size: few; v_call: TRBV7-9; d_call: -; cdr3_aa: CASSLDRDMGATQYF; cdr3_nt: TGTGCCAGCAGCTTAGACAGGGATATGGGTGCTACGCAGTATTTT
j_call: TRBJ2-7; clone_size: few; v_call: TRBV2; d_call: TRBD1; cdr3_aa: CASRGTGGRIYEQYF; cdr3_nt: TGTGCCAGCAGGGGAACAGGGGGTAGGATCTACGAGCAGTACTTC
j_call: TRBJ2-6; clone_size: few; v_call: TRBV7-6; d_call: -; cdr3_aa: CASSLYSGANVLTF; cdr3_nt: TGTGCCAGCAGCTTATATTCTGGGGCCAACGTCCTGACTTTC
j_call: TRBJ1-6; clone_size: -; v_call: TRBV9; d_call: TRBD1; cdr3_aa: CASSVEVGQGNSYNSPLHF; cdr3_nt: TGTGCCAGCAGCGTAGAAGTGGGACAGGGTAACTCCTATAATTCACCCCTCCACTTT
j_call: TRBJ2-1; clone_size: few; v_call: TRBV4-3; d_call: TRBD1; cdr3_aa: CASSQAGTGGYNEQFF; cdr3_nt: TGCGCCAGCAGCCAAGCCGGGACAGGGGGCTACAATGAGCAGTTCTTC
j_call: TRBJ1-1; clone_size: -; v_call: TRBV9; d_call: -; cdr3_aa: CASSVVGMGTEAFF; cdr3_nt: TGTGCCAGCAGCGTAGTAGGAATGGGGACTGAAGCTTTCTTT
j_call: TRBJ1-4; clone_size: few; v_call: TRBV7-2; d_call: -; cdr3_aa: CASSPNAGSGEKLFF; cdr3_nt: TGTGCCAGCAGCCCTAACGCGGGCTCAGGTGAAAAACTGTTTTTT
j_call: TRBJ1-2; clone_size: few; v_call: TRBV28; d_call: TRBD1; cdr3_aa: CASSLSTGLGYGYTF; cdr3_nt: TGTGCCAGCAGTTTGTCGACAGGGCTTGGCTATGGCTACACCTTC
j_call: TRBJ2-5; clone_size: few; v_call: TRBV5-1; d_call: -; cdr3_aa: CASSWDVQETQYF; cdr3_nt: TGCGCCAGCAGCTGGGACGTCCAAGAGACCCAGTACTTC
j_call: TRBJ1-1; clone_size: few; v_call: TRBV11-2; d_call: -; cdr3_aa: CASSLLGNVNTEAFF; cdr3_nt: TGTGCCAGCAGCTTATTGGGGAACGTGAACACTGAAGCTTTCTTT
j_call: TRBJ1-5; clone_size: -; v_call: TRBV6-6; d_call: TRBD1; cdr3_aa: CASRRTGSSNQPQHF; cdr3_nt: TGTGCCAGCAGACGGACAGGGAGTAGCAATCAGCCCCAGCATTTT
j_call: TRBJ1-1; clone_size: -; v_call: TRBV6-5; d_call: -; cdr3_aa: CASSSDWNLLRTEAFF; cdr3_nt: TGTGCCAGCAGTTCGGACTGGAACTTACTGAGGACTGAAGCTTTCTTT
j_call: TRBJ2-7; clone_size: -; v_call: TRBV11-2; d_call: TRBD2; cdr3_aa: CASRPSGGASYEQYF; cdr3_nt: TGTGCCAGCAGACCTAGCGGGGGGGCCTCCTACGAGCAGTACTTC
j_call: TRBJ2-1; clone_size: few; v_call: TRBV7-2; d_call: -; cdr3_aa: CASSLVVAAHNEQFF; cdr3_nt: TGTGCCAGCAGCTTAGTGGTGGCGGCACACAATGAGCAGTTCTTC
j_call: TRBJ2-5; clone_size: few; v_call: TRBV11-3; d_call: TRBD2; cdr3_aa: CASSPSGGDLQETQYF; cdr3_nt: TGTGCCAGCAGTCCCAGCGGGGGAGACCTCCAAGAGACCCAGTACTTC
j_call: TRBJ2-7; clone_size: few; v_call: TRBV5-6; d_call: -; cdr3_aa: CASSRDLQYEQYF; cdr3_nt: TGTGCCAGCAGCCGGGACCTTCAGTACGAGCAGTACTTC
j_call: TRBJ2-5; clone_size: few; v_call: TRBV5-1; d_call: -; cdr3_aa: CASSLGGGQETQYF; cdr3_nt: TGCGCCAGCAGCTTGGGTGGGGGCCAAGAGACCCAGTACTTC
j_call: TRBJ1-2; clone_size: few; v_call: TRBV2; d_call: -; cdr3_aa: CASSARSGYTF; cdr3_nt: TGTGCCAGCAGTGCGCGGAGTGGCTACACCTTC
j_call: TRBJ1-2; clone_size: -; v_call: TRBV15; d_call: -; cdr3_aa: CATSREGTLNYGYTF; cdr3_nt: TGTGCCACCAGCAGAGAGGGGACGTTAAACTATGGCTACACCTTC
j_call: TRBJ2-1; clone_size: few; v_call: TRBV19; d_call: -; cdr3_aa: CASSIGQEPHNEQFF; cdr3_nt: TGTGCCAGTAGTATAGGGCAGGAACCCCACAATGAGCAGTTCTTC
j_call: TRBJ2-1; clone_size: few; v_call: TRBV7-2; d_call: -; cdr3_aa: CASSLQTSYNEQFF; cdr3_nt: TGTGCCAGCAGCTTACAAACCTCCTACAATGAGCAGTTCTTC
j_call: TRBJ2-7; clone_size: -; v_call: TRBV5-1; d_call: -; cdr3_aa: CASSLGGGPYYEQYF; cdr3_nt: TGCGCCAGCAGCTTGGGAGGGGGACCCTACTACGAGCAGTACTTC